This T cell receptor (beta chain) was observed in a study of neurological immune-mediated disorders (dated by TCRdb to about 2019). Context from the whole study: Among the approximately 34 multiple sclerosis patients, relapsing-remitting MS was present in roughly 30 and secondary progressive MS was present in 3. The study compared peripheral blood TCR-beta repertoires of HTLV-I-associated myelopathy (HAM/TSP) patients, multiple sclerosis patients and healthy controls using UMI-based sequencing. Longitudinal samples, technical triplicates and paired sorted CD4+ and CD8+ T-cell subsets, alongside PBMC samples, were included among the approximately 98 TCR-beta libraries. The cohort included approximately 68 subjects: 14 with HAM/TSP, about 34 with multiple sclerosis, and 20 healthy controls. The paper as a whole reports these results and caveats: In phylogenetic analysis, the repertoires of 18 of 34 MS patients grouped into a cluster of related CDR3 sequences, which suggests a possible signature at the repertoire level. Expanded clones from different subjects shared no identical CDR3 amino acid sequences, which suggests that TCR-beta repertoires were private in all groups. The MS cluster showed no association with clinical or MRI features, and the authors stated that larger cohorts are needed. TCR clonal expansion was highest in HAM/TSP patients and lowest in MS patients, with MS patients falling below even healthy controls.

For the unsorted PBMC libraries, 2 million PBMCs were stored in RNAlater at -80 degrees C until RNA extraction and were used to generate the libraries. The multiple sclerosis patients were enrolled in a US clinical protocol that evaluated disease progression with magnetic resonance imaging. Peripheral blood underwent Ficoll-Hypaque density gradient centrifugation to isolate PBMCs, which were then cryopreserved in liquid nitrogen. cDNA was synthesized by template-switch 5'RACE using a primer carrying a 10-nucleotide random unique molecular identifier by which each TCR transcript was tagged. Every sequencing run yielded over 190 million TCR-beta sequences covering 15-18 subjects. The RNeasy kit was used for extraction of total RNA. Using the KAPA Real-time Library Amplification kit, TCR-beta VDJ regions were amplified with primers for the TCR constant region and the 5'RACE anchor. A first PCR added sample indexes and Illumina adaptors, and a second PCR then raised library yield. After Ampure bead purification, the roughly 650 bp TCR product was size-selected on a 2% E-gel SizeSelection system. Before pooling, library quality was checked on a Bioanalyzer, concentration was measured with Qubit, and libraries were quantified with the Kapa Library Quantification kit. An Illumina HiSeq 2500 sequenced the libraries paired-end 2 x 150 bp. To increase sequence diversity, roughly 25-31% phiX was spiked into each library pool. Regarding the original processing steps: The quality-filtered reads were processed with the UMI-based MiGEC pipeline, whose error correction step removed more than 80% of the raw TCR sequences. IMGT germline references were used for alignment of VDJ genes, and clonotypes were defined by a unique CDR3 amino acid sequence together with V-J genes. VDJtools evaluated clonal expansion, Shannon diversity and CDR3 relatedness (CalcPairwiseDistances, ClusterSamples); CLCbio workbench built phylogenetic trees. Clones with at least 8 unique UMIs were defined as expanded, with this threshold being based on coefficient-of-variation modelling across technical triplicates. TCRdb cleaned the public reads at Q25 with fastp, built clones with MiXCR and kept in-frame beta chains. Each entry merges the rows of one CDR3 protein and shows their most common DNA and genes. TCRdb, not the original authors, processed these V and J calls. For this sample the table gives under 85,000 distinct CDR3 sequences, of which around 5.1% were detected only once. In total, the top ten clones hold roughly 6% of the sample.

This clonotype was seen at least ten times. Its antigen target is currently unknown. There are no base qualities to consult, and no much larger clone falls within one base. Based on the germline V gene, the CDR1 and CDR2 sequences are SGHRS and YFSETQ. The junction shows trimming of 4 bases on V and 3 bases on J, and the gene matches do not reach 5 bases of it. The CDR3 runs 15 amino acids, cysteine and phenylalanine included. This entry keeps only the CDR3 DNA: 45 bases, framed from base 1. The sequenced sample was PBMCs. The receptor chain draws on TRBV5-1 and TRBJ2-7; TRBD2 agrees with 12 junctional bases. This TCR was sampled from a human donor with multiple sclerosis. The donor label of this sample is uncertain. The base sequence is TGCGCCAGCAGCCCCCGACTAGCGGGGGTCTACGAGCAGTACTTC. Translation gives CASSPRLAGVYEQYF.